The 10 T cell receptor beta chains below all came from one sample that was sequenced in a study of blood T cells in healthy people across ages (dated by TCRdb to between 2014 and 2016). Library method: 5' RACE. The instrument was an Illumina HiSeq 2500. A second PCR of about 6 to 12 cycles was performed with a sample-barcoded 5' primer and a J-beta primer mix. The public reads were reprocessed in TCRdb via fastp at Q25 and MiXCR, keeping in-frame beta chains. Merged by CDR3 protein, the rows form single entries marked with the most common genes and DNA. This sample lists about 830,000 distinct CDR3 sequences; around two thirds were detected once. Around a quarter of the sample is held by the ten biggest clonotypes. Input material: blood. These receptors all come from a man aged 25-40 years in good health.

The sample holds a few counts of this clonotype. The chain joins TRBV20-1 to TRBJ1-2, with TRBD1 matching over 10 bases. CDR1 and CDR2 from the germline V gene are DFQATT and SNEGSKA (reference sequence). Losses at the gene ends were 2 bases for V and 4 bases for J; bases not matched to a gene: 10. The length of the CDR3 is 16 residues. This CDR3 reads CSARPPTGGFSYGYTF. The CDR3 nucleotides are TGCAGTGCTAGACCACCGACAGGGGGCTTCTCCTATGGCTACACCTTC.

The rearrangement links TRBV5-1 to TRBJ2-1; 15 bases line up with TRBD2. J gave up 6 bases and V 4 bases, and 8 bases lay outside the gene matches. Germline-derived CDR1 and CDR2 are SGHRS and YFSETQ. The CDR3 loop spans 17 amino acids. The CDR3 sequence is CASSRNGLAGGPNEQFF. The CDR3 nucleotides are TGCGCCAGCAGCCGTAACGGACTAGCGGGGGGGCCCAATGAGCAGTTCTTC.

The genes are TRBV28 and TRBJ1-5, with D possibly TRBD1 on 6 matching bases. This CDR3 comprises 14 residues. Germline CDR1 MDHEN, CDR2 SYDVKM. The V end was cut by 2 bases, the J end by 6 bases, with 11 bases between. CDR3 residues: CASSLQGWTQPQHF. For the CDR3, the DNA is TGTGCCAGCAGTTTACAGGGGTGGACTCAGCCCCAGCATTTT.

V and J are TRBV11-2 and TRBJ1-1, with a weak D call TRBD1 (5 bases). CDR1 and CDR2 (germline): SGHAT, FQNNGV. The CDR3 consists of 14 residues. Trimming stripped 3 bases from V and 1 base from J, with 9 bases between. The DNA of the CDR3 is TGTGCCAGCAGCTTGGCTGACAGGAACACTGAAGCTTTCTTT. It is translated as CASSLADRNTEAFF.

The gene calls are TRBV28 and TRBJ2-1; D is perhaps TRBD1 or TRBD2 (5 bases each). This CDR3 has 16 residues. V lost 6 bases, J lost 9 bases, and 24 bases lay in between. In germline, CDR1 is MDHEN, CDR2 SYDVKM. CDR3 in DNA: TGTGCCAGCAGCAACTCAGGGACGTTGCTGAAGGTTGAGCAGTTCTTC. Translated, it gives CASSNSGTLLKVEQFF.

The rearrangement uses TRBV20-1 and TRBJ2-3; D call uncertain. The CDR3 runs to 10 residues. In germline, CDR1 is DFQATT, CDR2 SNEGSKA (reference sequence). DNA of the CDR3: TGCAGCCCCTCTTTGGATACGCAGTATTTT. Amino acid sequence: CSPSLDTQYF.

V gene TRBV20-1 combines with J gene TRBJ2-6, with TRBD2 matching over 8 bases. V gave up 8 bases and J gave up 8 bases; unmatched junction bases: 8. Germline CDR1 DFQATT, CDR2 SNEGSKA (reference sequence). The CDR3 loop spans 13 amino acids. In DNA form, the CDR3 reads TGCAGTACTGAAGCGGGGGCCTCCAACGTCCTGACTTTC. Translating gives CSTEAGASNVLTF.

The sample holds a few counts of this clonotype. The genes are TRBV15 and TRBJ2-2, with D possibly matching TRBD1 (7 bases). CDR3 length equals 16 residues. V was pared by 5 bases and J by 1 base, with 14 bases between. The germline gives CDR1 LNHNV, CDR2 YYDKDF (reference sequence). The CDR3 loop reads CATSEAGQWNTGELFF. The DNA of the CDR3 is TGTGCCACCAGCGAGGCGGGACAGTGGAACACCGGGGAGCTGTTTTTT. Full variable domain (outside the CDR3, taken from reference TRBV15 and TRBJ2-2): DAMVIQNPRYQVTQFGKPVTLSCSQTLNHNVMYWYQQKSSQAPKLLFHYYDKDFNNEADTPDNFQSRRPNTSFCFLDIRSPGLGDTAMYLCATSEAGQWNTGELFFGEGSRLTVL.

This clonotype showed up just a few times. The V and J genes are TRBV28 and TRBJ2-7; no clear D. V dropped 5 bases and J dropped 3 bases, with 11 bases sitting between them. This CDR3 has 13 residues. Germline values: CDR1 MDHEN, CDR2 SYDVKM. CDR3 in DNA: TGTGCCAGCAGTCCCCCCTTCGACTACGAGCAGTACTTC. Its protein is CASSPPFDYEQYF.

The chain carries TRBV7-2 and TRBJ2-5; 8 bases map to TRBD1. The J call may not be correct, given that the DNA end is closer to TRBJ2-7. Per germline, CDR1 SGHTA and CDR2 FQGNSA. This CDR3 is 13 amino acids long. The CDR3 protein is CASSRDRLHEQYF. The CDR3 DNA reads TGTGCCAGCAGCCGGGACAGGTTACACGAGCAGTACTTC.